The 27 T cell receptor beta chains below were found in one sample sequenced in a study of post-analysis software for immune sequencing data (dated by TCRdb to 2013 to 2016). Results and caveats for the whole study, not just this receptor: Patients showed significantly higher frequencies than controls for a few TRBV segments, among them TRBV5-6, TRBV5-1 and TRBV20-1.

Antigens for these TCRs are unknown. Receptor amplification or capture employed PCR. Sequencing instrument: Illumina HiSeq 2500. To reduce PCR and sequencing biases, unique molecular identifiers were built into the TCR beta cDNA libraries. In TCRdb, the public reads were trimmed at Q25 with fastp and aligned with MiXCR, with productive beta chains retained. Every entry covers one CDR3 protein and lists the most common genes and DNA from its rows. Within this sample are fewer than 700,000 distinct CDR3 sequences, with 44% of them counted one time only. The top ten clonotypes cover under 2% of the sample. The material sequenced was blood. These receptor sequences come from a girl between 10 and 17 years old with multiple sclerosis.

The J gene is TRBJ2-7, the V gene TRBV7-9; tentative D call: TRBD2 (5 bases). CDR3 length: 12 amino acids. Germline V lookup: CDR1 SEHNR, CDR2 FQNEAQ (reference sequence). V lost 3 bases and J 6 bases, leaving 9 bases between the germline ends. The CDR3 bases are TGTGCCAGCAGCTTCGGGGAAGCCGAGCAGTACTTC. Residues: CASSFGEAEQYF. The variable domain in full, with the rest retrieved from reference TRBV7-9 and TRBJ2-7, is DTGVSQNPRHKITKRGQNVTFRCDPISEHNRLYWYRQTLGQGPEFLTYFQNEAQLEKSRLLSDRFSAERPKGSFSTLEIQRTEQGDSAMYLCASSFGEAEQYFGPGTRLTVT.

The sample holds a few counts of this clonotype. The chain has TRBV6-5 and TRBJ1-5; 9 bases align to TRBD1. V lost 6 bases and J lost 2; bases outside the gene matches: 5. CDR1 is MNHEY, CDR2 SVGAGI, per germline. This CDR3 has 15 amino acids. CDR3 region: CASRTQGAGNQPQHF. CDR3 bases: TGTGCCAGCAGGACACAGGGGGCAGGCAATCAGCCCCAGCATTTT.

This clonotype has more than one count but fewer than ten. This chain links TRBV12-3 or TRBV12-4 with TRBJ2-3; TRBD2 matches at 8 bases. The CDR3 has 16 amino acids. V lost 1 base to trimming and J lost 2 bases; unmatched junction nucleotides: 5. CDR3 amino acids: CASSLGLAGATDTQYF. For the CDR3, the DNA is TGTGCCAGCAGTTTAGGGCTAGCGGGCGCCACAGATACGCAGTATTTT.

This clonotype was counted between two and nine times. The gene calls are TRBV29-1 and TRBJ2-3; D is possibly TRBD1 (6 bases). Per the germline V gene, CDR1 is SQVTM and CDR2 is ANQGSEA. With 7 bases removed from V and 2 bases from J, the gap between germline ends came to 16 bases. This CDR3 is 14 amino acids long. The CDR3 coding sequence is TGCAGCGCCTGCCGAGGGGACATCACAGATACGCAGTATTTT. This translates into CSACRGDITDTQYF.

This clonotype was counted between two and nine times. J is TRBJ2-7 and V is TRBV2; 10 nucleotides align to TRBD2. The CDR3 has 16 residues. Trimming took 6 bases from V and 5 from J; bases not matched to a gene: 13. Germline V gene data show CDR1 as SNHLY and CDR2 as FYNNEI. The CDR3 here is CASRADRLAGANEQYF. The CDR3 DNA reads as TGTGCCAGCAGGGCGGACCGGCTAGCGGGAGCAAACGAGCAGTACTTC.

This clonotype was observed a handful of times. This chain connects TRBV11-2 to TRBJ2-1; 9 bases match TRBD2. The CDR3 sequence is 16 residues long. The V gene's germline CDR1 is SGHAT and CDR2 FQNNGV. V shed 2 bases and J 8 bases; nucleotides not matched to a gene: 10. The CDR3 loop reads CASSLFLAGWVDEQFF. The CDR3 region has the DNA TGTGCCAGCAGCTTATTTCTAGCGGGATGGGTGGATGAGCAGTTCTTC. Supplemented by reference TRBV11-2 and TRBJ2-1, the full variable domain reads EAGVAQSPRYKIIEKRQSVAFWCNPISGHATLYWYQQILGQGPKLLIQFQNNGVVDDSQLPKDRFSAERLKGVDSTLKIQPAKLEDSAVYLCASSLFLAGWVDEQFFGPGTRLTVL.

The rearrangement links TRBV27 to TRBJ2-4, with 9 bases that match TRBD1. Germline loops: CDR1 MNHEY, CDR2 SMNVEV (reference sequence). Trimming removed 1 base from V and 3 bases from J; junction bases left unmatched: 13. The CDR3 loop spans 19 amino acids. This chain's CDR3 is CASSLWFPVRQGDKNIQYF. The CDR3, as DNA: TGTGCCAGCAGTTTATGGTTTCCCGTCCGACAGGGGGACAAAAACATTCAGTACTTC.

Here the CDR3 reads CASSQQVDTQYF. The CDR3 region has the DNA TGTGCCAGCAGCCAACAGGTGGATACGCAGTATTTT. V gene TRBV14 combines with J gene TRBJ2-3; D is unclear. V dropped 2 bases and J dropped 6 bases, with 6 bases sitting between them. The germline V gene encodes CDR1 SGHDN and CDR2 FVKESK. The CDR3 extends over 12 amino acids. The entire variable domain, with the rest obtained from reference TRBV14 and TRBJ2-3, is as follows: EAGVTQFPSHSVIEKGQTVTLRCDPISGHDNLYWYRRVMGKEIKFLLHFVKESKQDESGMPNNRFLAERTGGTYSTLKVQPAELEDSGVYFCASSQQVDTQYFGPGTRLTVL.

The V call is TRBV13, the J call TRBJ1-2; D is undetermined. Germline V gives CDR1 PRHDT, CDR2 FYEKMQ (reference sequence). V lost 5 bases and J 4 bases, leaving 14 bases between the germline ends. The CDR3 is 14 amino acids. CDR3 sequence: CASSAGRLFYGYTF. The CDR3 region has the DNA TGTGCCAGCAGCGCAGGACGGCTGTTCTATGGCTACACCTTC.

The chain combines TRBV12-3 or TRBV12-4 with TRBJ2-3, with D possibly called TRBD1 or TRBD2 (5 bases each). The CDR3 runs 13 residues. The V and J ends lost 7 bases and 0 bases respectively, with 8 bases between them. Here the CDR3 DNA reads TGTGCCAGCACGGGGCTGAGCACAGATACGCAGTATTTT. As protein: CASTGLSTDTQYF.

The gene calls are TRBV20-1 and TRBJ2-6; a weak D match, TRBD1 (5 bases). The V gene's germline CDR1 is DFQATT and CDR2 SNEGSKA (reference sequence). CDR3 length equals 17 residues. The V end lost 6 bases, the J end lost 1 base, and 19 bases lay between the germline ends. CDR3 amino acids: CSAQKGAVISGANVLTF. CDR3 DNA: TGCAGTGCCCAGAAAGGGGCAGTCATATCTGGGGCCAACGTCCTGACTTTC.

The sample holds a few counts of this clonotype. The chain combines TRBV20-1 with TRBJ1-1; D is ambiguous. Germline V gene lookup returns CDR1 DFQATT and CDR2 SNEGSKA (reference sequence). CDR3 size: 14 residues. The V end was cut by 1 base, the J end by 0 bases, with 9 bases between. The CDR3 is CSARGGGMNTEAFF. The CDR3, as DNA: TGCAGTGCTAGAGGGGGAGGGATGAACACTGAAGCTTTCTTT.

This clonotype came up a few times. The chain links TRBV7-2 to TRBJ2-5, with D tentatively TRBD1 (6 bases). There are 14 residues in the CDR3. CDR1 SGHTA and CDR2 FQGNSA come from the germline V gene. The V end was cut by 5 bases, the J end by 2 bases, with 12 bases between. The CDR3 DNA sequence: TGTGCCAGCAGCAGATATGGACAGCAAGAGACCCAGTACTTC. As protein: CASSRYGQQETQYF.

The chain couples TRBV21-1 to TRBJ2-7; the table's D call, TRBD1, was not checked against the DNA. TRBV21-1 is listed as a pseudogene. The CDR3 loop spans 17 amino acids. Here the CDR3 DNA reads TGTGCCAGCAGCAGTGACCCGCGGGACAGGGTGCTCAACGAGCAGTACTTC. Its protein is CASSSDPRDRVLNEQYF.

The J gene is TRBJ2-3, the V gene TRBV20-1, with 10 bases aligning to TRBD2. The V gene's germline CDR1 is DFQATT and CDR2 SNEGSKA (reference sequence). The J segment lost 2 bases and the V segment lost 4 bases, leaving 3 bases of the junction unmatched. The CDR3 has 14 residues. CDR3 protein: CSATSGGFTDTQYF. CDR3 DNA sequence: TGCAGTGCTACTAGCGGGGGTTTCACAGATACGCAGTATTTT.

This rearrangement joins TRBV12-3 or TRBV12-4 to TRBJ2-1, with 12 bases matching TRBD2. The J segment lost 5 bases and the V segment lost 6 bases, leaving 5 bases of the junction unmatched. CDR3 length: 15 amino acids. CDR3 protein: CASRKTSGGHNEQFF. In DNA form, the CDR3 reads TGTGCCAGCAGGAAGACTAGCGGGGGCCACAATGAGCAGTTCTTC.

The V gene is TRBV5-1, the J gene TRBJ1-1; 8 bases align to TRBD1. Looked up from germline, CDR1 is SGHRS and CDR2 is YFSETQ. CDR3 length: 15 residues. With 0 bases clipped from V and 9 bases from J, the junction kept 10 bases outside the gene matches. CDR3 in DNA: TGCGCCAGCAGCTTGGGGGACAGGTCGGTTTCTAAAGCTTTCTTT. Encoded protein: CASSLGDRSVSKAFF.

The sample holds a few counts of this clonotype. The chain links TRBV5-1 to TRBJ2-1; the match to TRBD2 covers 16 bases. The junction had 8 bases not matched to a gene; V was cut back by 1 base and J by 10 bases. Germline CDR1 reads SGHRS; CDR2 reads YFSETQ. The CDR3 runs 17 residues. For the CDR3, the DNA is TGCGCCAGCAGCTTGCCCGGGACTAGCGGGAGGGCCGTCGAGCAGTTCTTC. Its protein product is CASSLPGTSGRAVEQFF. Using reference TRBV5-1 and TRBJ2-1 for the parts outside the CDR3, the full variable domain is KAGVTQTPRYLIKTRGQQVTLSCSPISGHRSVSWYQQTPGQGLQFLFEYFSETQRNKGNFPGRFSGRQFSNSRSEMNVSTLELGDSALYLCASSLPGTSGRAVEQFFGPGTRLTVL.

This rearrangement joins TRBV7-2 to TRBJ2-3; D uncertain. The CDR3 length is 14 residues. CDR1 and CDR2 from the germline V gene are SGHTA and FQGNSA. V gave up 2 bases and J gave up 1 base, with 7 bases separating them. CDR3 in DNA: TGTGCCAGCAGCTTATCCCAGGGCACAGATACGCAGTATTTT. It yields the protein CASSLSQGTDTQYF.

This clonotype was detected only a few times. The genes are TRBV12-3 or TRBV12-4 and TRBJ2-1, with D unresolved. Trimming left V 3 bases short and J 11 bases short, with 8 bases between. The CDR3 has 11 amino acids. This CDR3 reads CASSLDRKQFF. The CDR3 DNA reads as TGTGCCAGCAGTTTGGACCGTAAGCAGTTCTTC.

The CDR3: CASSATGPVYEQYF. The CDR3 DNA reads TGCGCCAGCAGCGCGACAGGGCCCGTCTACGAGCAGTACTTC. V gene TRBV4-1 combines with J gene TRBJ2-7; 7 nucleotides agree with TRBD1. The CDR3 loop spans 14 amino acids. CDR1 is MGHRA and CDR2 is YSYEKL in the germline V gene. V gave up 5 bases and J gave up 3 bases; unmatched junction bases: 7.

A remark on this clonotype: Relative to the germline gene, one junction end is altered; a read error may explain this. The CDR3 here is CASSYITGGNEKRFF. The DNA of the CDR3 is TGTGCCAGCAGTTACATTACAGGGGGTAATGAAAAACGGTTTTTT. This rearrangement joins TRBV6-5 to TRBJ1-4, with 8 bases identical to TRBD1. Germline CDR1 is MNHEY and CDR2 is SVGAGI. The CDR3 length is 15 residues.

This clonotype has only a few counts. CDR3 DNA: TGCAGTGGCTCTAGCGCCTCCTACAATGAGCAGTTCTTC. Amino acids: CSGSSASYNEQFF. The rearrangement links TRBV20-1 to TRBJ2-1; D may be TRBD2 (6 bases). CDR1 is DFQATT and CDR2 is SNEGSKA in the germline V gene (reference sequence). The CDR3 is 13 residues long. Deletions cut 7 bases from V and 0 bases from J, with 10 bases between.

The rearrangement joins TRBV5-1 to TRBJ2-7; tentatively, D is TRBD2 (5 bases). Deletions cut 3 bases from V and 0 bases from J, with 7 bases between. The V gene's germline CDR1 is SGHRS and CDR2 YFSETQ. The CDR3 sequence is 13 residues long. CDR3 region: CASSWEFSYEQYF. The CDR3 DNA is TGCGCCAGCAGCTGGGAGTTCTCCTACGAGCAGTACTTC.

The chain couples TRBV6-2 or TRBV6-3 to TRBJ2-6, with D perhaps matching TRBD1 (5 bases). V gave up 6 bases and J gave up 4 bases, with 10 bases separating them. This CDR3 spans 14 amino acids. Germline CDR1 MNHEY, CDR2 SVGEGT. CDR3 bases: TGTGCCAGCAGCCTACAGGACGGGGCCAACGTCCTGACTTTC. This sequence encodes CASSLQDGANVLTF.

In its sample, this clonotype was seen a few times. The chain employs TRBV7-2 and TRBJ2-5; D tentatively fits TRBD1 or TRBD2 (6 bases each). With 4 bases removed from V and 2 bases from J, the gap between germline ends came to 14 bases. CDR1 and CDR2 (germline): SGHTA, FQGNSA. The CDR3 consists of 15 residues. CDR3 coding DNA: TGTGCCAGCAGCTCAGTCGGAGGGGGACAAGAGACCCAGTACTTC. Its translation: CASSSVGGGQETQYF.

This chain joins TRBV7-3 and TRBJ1-1; D gene ambiguous. Trimming pared 1 base from V and 8 bases from J, leaving 17 bases between. This CDR3 is built from 15 residues. CDR1 is SGHTA and CDR2 is FQGTGA in the germline V gene. The CDR3 DNA reads TGTGCCAGCAGCTTAAATTCAGGTCGGGCCTCCGAAGCTTTCTTT. It encodes CASSLNSGRASEAFF.